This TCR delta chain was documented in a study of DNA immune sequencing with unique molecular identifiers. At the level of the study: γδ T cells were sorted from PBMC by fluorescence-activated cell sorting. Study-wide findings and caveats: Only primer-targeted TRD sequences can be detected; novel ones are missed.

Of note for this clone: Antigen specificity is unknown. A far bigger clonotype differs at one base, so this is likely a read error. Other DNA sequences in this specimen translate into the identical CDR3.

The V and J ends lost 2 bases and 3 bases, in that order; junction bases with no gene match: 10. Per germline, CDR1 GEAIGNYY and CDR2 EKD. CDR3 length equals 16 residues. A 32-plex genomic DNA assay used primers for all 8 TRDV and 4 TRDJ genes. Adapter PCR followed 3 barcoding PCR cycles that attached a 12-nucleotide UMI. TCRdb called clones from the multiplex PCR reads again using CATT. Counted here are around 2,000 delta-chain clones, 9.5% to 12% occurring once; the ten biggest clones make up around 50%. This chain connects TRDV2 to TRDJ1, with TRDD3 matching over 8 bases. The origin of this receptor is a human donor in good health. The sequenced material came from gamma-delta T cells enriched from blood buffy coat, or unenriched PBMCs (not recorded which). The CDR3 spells CACDKLGDTQADKLIF. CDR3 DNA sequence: TGTGCCTGTGACAAGCTGGGGGACACGCAGGCCGATAAACTCATCTTT.